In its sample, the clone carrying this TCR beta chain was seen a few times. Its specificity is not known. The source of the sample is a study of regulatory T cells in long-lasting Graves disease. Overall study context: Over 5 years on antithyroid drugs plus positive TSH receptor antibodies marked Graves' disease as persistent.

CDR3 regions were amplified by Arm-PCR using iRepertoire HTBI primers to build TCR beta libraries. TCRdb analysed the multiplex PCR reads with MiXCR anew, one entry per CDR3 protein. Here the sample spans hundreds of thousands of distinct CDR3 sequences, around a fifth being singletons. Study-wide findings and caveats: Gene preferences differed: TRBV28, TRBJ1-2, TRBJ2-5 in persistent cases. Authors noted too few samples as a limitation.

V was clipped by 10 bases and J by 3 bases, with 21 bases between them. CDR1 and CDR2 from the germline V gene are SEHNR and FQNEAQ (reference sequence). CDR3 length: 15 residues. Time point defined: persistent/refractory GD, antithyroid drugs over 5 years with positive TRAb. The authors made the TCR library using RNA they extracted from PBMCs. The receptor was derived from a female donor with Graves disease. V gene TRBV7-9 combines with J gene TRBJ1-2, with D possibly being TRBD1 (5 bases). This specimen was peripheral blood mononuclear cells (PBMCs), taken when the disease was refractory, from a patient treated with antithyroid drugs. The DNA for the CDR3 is TGTGCCATCGAACCCTTGGGGGGAGAAGACTATGGCTACACCTTC. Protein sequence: CAIEPLGGEDYGYTF.